Listed below are T cell receptor beta chains from one sample, sequenced in a study of beta chain features in type 1 diabetes. This table comes from immunoSEQ multiplex PCR, and its TCRdb copy is limited to in-frame clones, with some not included. Of 130,000 to 150,000 clones in the sample, about an eighth were seen once. Sequencing input: central memory CD4+ T cells from blood. These receptor sequences come from a young man with type 1 diabetes. The CDR3 runs from the conserved cysteine through the conserved F or W. D genes are given only for firm matches. A row's size may be missing; if present it is once, few, many or a size class.

TRBV29-1	12	NA	NA	TRBJ1-2	CSVGVQDYGYTF	TGCAGCGTTGGCGTTCAAGATTATGGCTACACCTTC
TRBV5-1	14	NA	few	TRBJ2-2	CASSLAANTGELFF	TGCGCCAGCAGCTTGGCAGCGAACACCGGGGAGCTGTTTTTT
TRBV2	12	NA	NA	TRBJ2-1	CAITGGGYEQFF	TGTGCCATAACGGGCGGGGGCTATGAGCAGTTCTTC
TRBV5-1	12	TRBD1	NA	TRBJ2-1	CASSVDRGNKFF	TGCGCCAGCAGCGTGGACAGGGGCAACAAGTTCTTC
TRBV7-8	15	NA	NA	TRBJ2-5	CASSLGGLPQETQYF	TGTGCCAGCAGCTTAGGAGGCTTGCCCCAAGAGACCCAGTACTTC
TRBV30	13	NA	many	TRBJ2-1	CAWTQGGVNEQFF	TGTGCCTGGACCCAAGGAGGGGTCAATGAGCAGTTCTTC
TRBV27	14	TRBD1	few	TRBJ1-2	CASSPNGDSYGYTF	TGTGCCAGCAGTCCGAATGGGGACAGCTATGGCTACACCTTC
TRBV5-1	15	NA	few	TRBJ2-3	CASSLTPGSTDTQYF	TGCGCCAGCAGCTTGACTCCAGGGAGCACAGATACGCAGTATTTT
TRBV5-1	14	TRBD1	few	TRBJ2-5	CASSSGTGLETQYF	TGCGCCAGCAGCTCCGGGACAGGGTTAGAGACCCAGTACTTC
TRBV9	14	NA	NA	TRBJ1-3	CASSTKQAGNTIYF	TGTGCCAGCAGCACCAAGCAGGCTGGAAACACCATATATTTT